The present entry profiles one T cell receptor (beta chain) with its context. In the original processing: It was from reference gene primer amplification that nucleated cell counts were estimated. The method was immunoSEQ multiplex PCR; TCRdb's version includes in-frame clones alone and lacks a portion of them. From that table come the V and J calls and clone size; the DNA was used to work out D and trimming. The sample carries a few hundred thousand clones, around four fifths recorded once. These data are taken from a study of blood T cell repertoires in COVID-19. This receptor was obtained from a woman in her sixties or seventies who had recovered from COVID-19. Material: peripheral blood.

DNA of the CDR3: TGCGCCAGCAGCTCGAACACCGGGACTACCTACGAGCAGTACTTC. Its translation is CASSSNTGTTYEQYF. The chain carries TRBV5-1 and TRBJ2-7; TRBD2 aligns across 7 bases. The germline gives CDR1 SGHRS, CDR2 YFSETQ. With V trimmed by 3 bases and J by 2 bases, 8 bases remained unmatched. The CDR3 totals 15 residues.